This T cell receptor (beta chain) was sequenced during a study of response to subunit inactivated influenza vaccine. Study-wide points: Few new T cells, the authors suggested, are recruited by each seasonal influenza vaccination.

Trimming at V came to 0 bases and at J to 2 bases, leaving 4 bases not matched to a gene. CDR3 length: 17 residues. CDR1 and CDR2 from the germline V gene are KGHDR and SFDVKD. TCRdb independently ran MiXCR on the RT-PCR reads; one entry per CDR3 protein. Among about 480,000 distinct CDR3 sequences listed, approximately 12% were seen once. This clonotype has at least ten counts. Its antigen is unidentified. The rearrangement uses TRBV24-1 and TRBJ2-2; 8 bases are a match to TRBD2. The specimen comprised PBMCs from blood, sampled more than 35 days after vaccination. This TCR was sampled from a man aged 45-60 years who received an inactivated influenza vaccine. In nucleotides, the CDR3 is TGTGCCACCAGTGATTTGAACGGGAGGGCTAACACCGGGGAGCTGTTTTTT. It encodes CATSDLNGRANTGELFF.